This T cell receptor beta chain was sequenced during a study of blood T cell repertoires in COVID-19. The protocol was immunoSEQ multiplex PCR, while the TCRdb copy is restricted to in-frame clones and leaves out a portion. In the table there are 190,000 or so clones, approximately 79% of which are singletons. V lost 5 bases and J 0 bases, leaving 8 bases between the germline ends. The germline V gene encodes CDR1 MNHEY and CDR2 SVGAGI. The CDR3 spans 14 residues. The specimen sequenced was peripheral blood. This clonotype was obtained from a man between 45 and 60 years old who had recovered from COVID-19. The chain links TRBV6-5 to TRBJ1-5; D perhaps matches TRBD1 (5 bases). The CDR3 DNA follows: TGTGCCAGCAGTCGACAGCATAGCAATCAGCCCCAGCATTTT. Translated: CASSRQHSNQPQHF.